This TCR beta chain appears in the sequencing data of a study of cytomegalovirus exposure and HLA in healthy donors. Overall study results and limits: Later analysis identified over 15,000 TCR beta sequences associated with HLA alleles, using a false discovery rate threshold of 0.05. Sequencing likely generated an artifact that appeared as a cluster of highly shared sequence variants.

The CDR3 has 12 residues. Trimming took 11 bases from V and 5 from J; bases not matched to a gene: 6. Germline assignment: CDR1 SGHVS and CDR2 FNYEAQ. This clone turned up a few times. Its antigen is as yet unknown. Primers included in the PCR were 60 Vbeta and 13 Jbeta primers. Clones were read by immunoSEQ multiplex PCR, and TCRdb kept only the in-frame ones, dropping some. The top ten clones hold 0.95% to 1.5% of a sample with about 170,000 clones, over 80% of them seen once. Sample: PBMCs. This TCR came from a boy aged 2 to 9 in good health and CMV-seronegative. The chain carries TRBV7-6 and TRBJ2-5; 9 bases align to TRBD2. CDR3 sequence reads: CAVSGTSETQYF. In nucleotides, the CDR3 is TGTGCCGTATCCGGGACTAGCGAGACCCAGTACTTC.